The 8 T cell receptor beta chains listed next were all sequenced from one sample in a study of blood T cell repertoires in COVID-19. Clones were read by immunoSEQ multiplex PCR, and TCRdb kept only the in-frame ones, dropping some. This table holds around 170,000 clones, 84% found once. The sample consisted of peripheral blood. The receptor source for this set is a young man with active or convalescent COVID-19.

The chain combines TRBV19 with TRBJ2-1; 10 bases are shared with TRBD1. The CDR3 consists of 18 residues. Germline V CDR1 and CDR2: LNHDA, SQIVND (reference sequence). V gave up 7 bases and J gave up 7 bases; unmatched junction bases: 19. CDR3 amino acids: CASIMGQGIRGSTNEQFF. In DNA, the CDR3 is TGTGCCAGTATAATGGGACAGGGGATACGTGGGTCTACAAATGAGCAGTTCTTC. Supplemented by reference TRBV19 and TRBJ2-1, the full variable domain reads DGGITQSPKYLFRKEGQNVTLSCEQNLNHDAMYWYRQDPGQGLRLIYYSQIVNDFQKGDIAEGYSVSREKKESFPLTVTSAQKNPTAFYLCASIMGQGIRGSTNEQFFGPGTRLTVL.

The rearrangement joins TRBV11-3 to TRBJ2-1; possibly TRBD1 for D (5 bases). V lost 4 bases and J 5 bases, leaving 18 bases between the germline ends. CDR1 and CDR2 (germline): SGHNT, YENEEA. The CDR3 has 16 amino acids. The DNA for the CDR3 is TGTGCCAGCAGCTGGAAACAGGACCCCCCCAACAATGAGCAGTTCTTC. Encoded protein: CASSWKQDPPNNEQFF.

CDR3 loop: CATSDVGQGYGYTF. For the CDR3, the DNA is TGTGCCACCAGTGATGTGGGACAGGGTTATGGCTACACCTTC. The V call is TRBV24-1, the J call TRBJ1-2; TRBD1 aligns across 9 bases. The CDR3 contains 14 residues. The V segment lost 3 bases and the J segment 5 bases; nucleotides outside the gene matches: 3. Germline V gene data show CDR1 as KGHDR and CDR2 as SFDVKD.

Only a few counts were recorded for this clone. This sequence joins TRBV9 and TRBJ1-4; 11 bases map to TRBD1. V lost 9 bases, J lost 7 bases, and 11 bases stayed unmatched. The V gene's germline CDR1 is SGDLS and CDR2 YYNGEE. The CDR3 has 15 amino acids. DNA of the CDR3: TGTGCCACCGACGACTCCGGGACAGGGGGTGAAAAACTGTTTTTT. Its translation is CATDDSGTGGEKLFF.

CDR3 sequence reads: CASSGTGANEQFF. Written as DNA, the CDR3 is TGTGCCAGCAGCGGGACAGGGGCCAATGAGCAGTTCTTC. The V call is TRBV9, the J call TRBJ2-1; the match to TRBD1 covers 9 bases. Germline V gene lookup returns CDR1 SGDLS and CDR2 YYNGEE. This CDR3 region has 13 residues. The ends lost 3 bases at V and 6 bases at J; junction bases unmatched: 1. Drawing the rest from reference TRBV9 and TRBJ2-1, the complete variable domain is DSGVTQTPKHLITATGQRVTLRCSPRSGDLSVYWYQQSLDQGLQFLIQYYNGEERAKGNILERFSAQQFPDLHSELNLSSLELGDSALYFCASSGTGANEQFFGPGTRLTVL.

There are a few counts of this clone. J is TRBJ1-2 and V is TRBV30; D may be TRBD1 (6 bases). This CDR3 spans 13 amino acids. V lost 1 base and J lost 5, with 11 bases in between. In germline, CDR1 is GTSNPN, CDR2 SVGIG (reference sequence). DNA for the CDR3: TGTGCCTGGAGTGCCGGGACACTTTATGGCTACACCTTC. It yields the protein CAWSAGTLYGYTF.

V usage is TRBV30 and J usage is TRBJ2-3; 8 positions match TRBD2. V shed 2 bases, J shed 0 bases, and the junction held 13 bases outside the gene matches. CDR1 is GTSNPN and CDR2 is SVGIG in the germline V gene (reference sequence). The CDR3 consists of 18 residues. Here the CDR3 reads CAWSFTSGSHVSTDTQYF. CDR3 DNA sequence: TGTGCCTGGAGTTTTACTAGCGGCTCCCACGTTAGCACAGATACGCAGTATTTT.

The chain employs TRBV5-4 and TRBJ2-7; tentative D call: TRBD1 (7 bases). CDR1 and CDR2 (germline): SGHNT, YYREEE (reference sequence). Trimming took 3 bases from V and 2 from J, leaving 12 bases between them. The length of the CDR3 is 14 residues. The CDR3 nucleotides read TGTGCCAGCAGCTCCAGGGGGGAGACCTACGAGCAGTACGTC. It translates to CASSSRGETYEQYV.